This T cell receptor beta chain was sequenced during a study of human T cells and chemical hapten exposure. The CDR3 covers 12 residues. The junction had 5 bases not matched to a gene; V was cut back by 5 bases and J by 8 bases. Germline values: CDR1 SNHLY, CDR2 FYNNEI. Time point in this sample: patch test 1, 2 weeks after DPC sensitization. As for treatment: therapeutic diphenylcyclopropenone sensitization with weekly scalp DPC. At least ten counts were recorded for this clonotype. Individual cDNA molecules each carried unique molecular identifiers attached by the library. TCRdb re-derived calls from the RACE reads in MiXCR, one entry per CDR3 protein. The sample carries more than 65,000 distinct CDR3 sequences, 7% to 8% recorded once.

The chain combines TRBV2 with TRBJ1-1; 7 bases line up with TRBD1. The clonotype comes from a woman aged 25 to 39 with alopecia areata. Some clones in this sample may be carry-over from other donors' samples. The sequences come from whole blood, collected in connection with sensitization to the hapten diphenylcyclopropenone (DPC). The CDR3 is CASSKRQGEAFF. DNA for the CDR3: TGTGCCAGCAGTAAGAGACAGGGAGAAGCTTTCTTT.